Sequencing of this T cell receptor (beta chain) was carried out in a study of tumor and adjacent non-tumor tissue in lung cancer. In the study overall: Patients comprised roughly 12 adenocarcinoma, 2 squamous cell carcinoma and 1 small cell lung cancer.

For this clonotype: Its antigen is not identified. One base away lies a much larger clone, so this may be a sequencing read error.

This sample's RNA came from whole unsorted tissue. This non-tumor lung sample came from over 3 cm beyond the tumor edge. Newly diagnosed lung cancer patients had thoracic surgery in China, August–late 2014, without prior chemotherapy. Study outcomes and limitations: Significantly higher TCR diversity was found in tumor than normal lung.

Three rounds of nested PCR, following a modified ARM-PCR protocol, produced the TCRbeta library. TCRdb recomputed calls from the multiplex PCR reads with MiXCR, one row per CDR3 protein. The table has tens of thousands of distinct CDR3 sequences, about 80% seen once. Per germline, CDR1 MDHEN and CDR2 SYDVKM. V shed 7 bases and J shed 5 bases, with 3 bases lying between them. CDR3 length: 10 amino acids. This clonotype originated in a man between 65 and 85 years old with non-small cell lung cancer. Material for sequencing was distant non-tumor lung tissue. The chain employs TRBV28 and TRBJ2-1, with D uncertain. The CDR3 nucleotides are TGTGCCAGCAACAACAATGAGCAGTTCTTC. Amino acids: CASNNNEQFF.